These 30 T cell receptor beta chains came from one sample sequenced in a study of blood T cell repertoires in COVID-19. The method was immunoSEQ multiplex PCR; TCRdb's version includes in-frame clones alone and lacks a portion of them. Among around 140,000 clones listed, 65% to 90% were seen once. The sequenced material came from peripheral blood. The receptors derive from a woman in her sixties or seventies with active or convalescent COVID-19.

The chain combines TRBV9 with TRBJ1-6; TRBD1 matches 8 bases. The V and J ends lost 3 bases and 8 bases, in that order; junction bases with no gene match: 7. The CDR3 runs 15 residues. CDR1 and CDR2 (germline): SGDLS, YYNGEE. Here the CDR3 DNA reads TGTGCCAGCAGCGCCCTGGAGGACAGGGATTCACCCCTCCACTTT. Its translation: CASSALEDRDSPLHF.

The chain uses TRBV29-1 and TRBJ2-7, with 8 bases lining up with TRBD2. The germline CDR1 and CDR2 sequences are SQVTM and ANQGSEA. The CDR3 is 13 residues long. Unmatched junction bases numbered 9, after V lost 8 bases and J lost 3 bases. This chain's CDR3 is CSPRGGRSYEQYV. The CDR3 coding sequence is TGCAGCCCTCGGGGGGGCCGCAGCTACGAGCAGTACGTC.

The rearrangement joins TRBV25-1 to TRBJ2-5; the match to TRBD1 covers 11 bases. V trimming: 5 bases; J trimming: 5 bases; junction bases outside the gene matches: 10. Germline CDR1 and CDR2: MGHDK and SYGVNS. CDR3 length: 16 amino acids. In DNA, the CDR3 is TGTGCCAGCAGTCCCACCGGGACAGGGGGTGGGGAGACCCAGTACTTC. Its translation is CASSPTGTGGGETQYF. Based on the CDR3 plus reference TRBV25-1 and TRBJ2-5, the full variable domain is EADIYQTPRYLVIGTGKKITLECSQTMGHDKMYWYQQDPGMELHLIHYSYGVNSTEKGDLSSESTVSRIRTEHFPLTLESARPSHTSQYLCASSPTGTGGGETQYFGPGTRLLVL.

V and J are TRBV6-2 or TRBV6-3 and TRBJ1-3; D ambiguous. CDR1 and CDR2 from the germline V gene are MNHEY and SVGEGT. The CDR3 has 16 residues. Trimming removed 0 bases from V and 2 bases from J, with 11 bases in between. The CDR3 loop reads CASSYSIGSTGNTIYF. The CDR3 nucleotides read TGTGCCAGCAGTTACTCGATCGGGAGCACTGGAAACACCATATATTTT.

The CDR3 is CASSEAPGTGSYEQYF. CDR3 bases: TGTGCCAGCAGTGAAGCGCCCGGGACAGGGAGTTACGAGCAGTACTTC. The genes are TRBV6-1 and TRBJ2-7; the match to TRBD1 covers 9 bases. In germline, CDR1 is MNHNS, CDR2 SASEGT. CDR3 length: 16 residues. J gave up 4 bases and V 0 bases, and 7 bases lay outside the gene matches.

As DNA, the CDR3 is TGTGCCAGCAGCTTAGCAGCAGGGTCTGGCTACACCTTC. It translates to CASSLAAGSGYTF. This chain uses TRBV11-2 with TRBJ1-2; perhaps TRBD1 as D (5 bases). CDR1 is SGHAT, CDR2 FQNNGV, per germline. Trimming pared 1 base from V and 7 bases from J, leaving 10 bases between. The CDR3 sequence is 13 residues long.

The genes are TRBV28 and TRBJ1-2; 7 positions agree with TRBD1. The CDR3 is made up of 15 amino acids. Unmatched junction bases numbered 11, after V lost 3 bases and J lost 7 bases. Germline loops: CDR1 MDHEN, CDR2 SYDVKM. The CDR3 sequence: CASSLRDSTVLGYTF. The CDR3 region has the DNA TGTGCCAGCAGTTTGAGGGACAGTACTGTTCTTGGCTACACCTTC.

Here the CDR3 DNA reads TGTGCCAGCAGTTATCCCACTAGCGGGTTGGGGGATGAGCAGTTCTTC. Translation gives CASSYPTSGLGDEQFF. The V call is TRBV6-5, the J call TRBJ2-1; TRBD2 aligns across 9 bases. The length of the CDR3 is 16 residues. Losses at the gene ends were 3 bases for V and 8 bases for J; bases not matched to a gene: 11. Per the germline V gene, CDR1 is MNHEY and CDR2 is SVGAGI.

This chain links TRBV5-8 with TRBJ1-3, with 7 bases lining up with TRBD1. V shed 5 bases, J shed 3 bases, and the junction held 2 bases outside the gene matches. CDR3 size: 13 residues. Germline assignment: CDR1 SGHTS and CDR2 YDEGEE. The CDR3 loop reads CASRTGSGNTIYF. The CDR3 region has the DNA TGTGCCAGCAGGACAGGGAGTGGAAACACCATATATTTT.

The chain couples TRBV11-2 to TRBJ2-2; TRBD1 aligns across 8 bases. CDR1 SGHAT and CDR2 FQNNGV come from the germline V gene. CDR3 length: 16 amino acids. V trimming: 3 bases; J trimming: 1 base; junction bases outside the gene matches: 4. The CDR3 DNA follows: TGTGCCAGCAGCTTGGACAGGGTAGGGAACACCGGGGAGCTGTTTTTT. It specifies CASSLDRVGNTGELFF.

The CDR3 region has the DNA TGTGCCAGCAGCCCCCACCCGGGACTAGCGGGAGGGGGCTCCTACAATGAGCAGTTCTTC. It encodes CASSPHPGLAGGGSYNEQFF. The chain employs TRBV9 and TRBJ2-1; TRBD2 agrees at 16 bases. With 4 bases clipped from V and 0 bases from J, the junction kept 10 bases outside the gene matches. Germline V gene lookup returns CDR1 SGDLS and CDR2 YYNGEE. The CDR3 is 20 residues long.

The chain is built from TRBV7-2 and TRBJ1-1; 7 nucleotides match TRBD1. V shed 5 bases, J shed 4 bases, and the junction held 16 bases outside the gene matches. The CDR3 totals 17 residues. The germline gives CDR1 SGHTA, CDR2 FQGNSA. CDR3 nucleotides: TGTGCCAGCAGCAGAGATCCAGTACAGGGGATTAGCACTGAAGCTTTCTTT. The encoded protein is CASSRDPVQGISTEAFF.

This clone was seen a single time. The J gene is TRBJ2-2, the V gene TRBV18; D is unresolved. Germline V CDR1 and CDR2: KGHSH, LQKENI. V was cut by 3 bases and J by 3 bases, with 5 bases left in between. The CDR3 length is 13 residues. The CDR3, as DNA: TGTGCCAGCTCACCGTCGGACACCGGGGAGCTGTTTTTT. Translating it yields CASSPSDTGELFF.

The J gene is TRBJ2-1, the V gene TRBV6-2 or TRBV6-3, with 7 bases that match TRBD2. Germline trimming cut 5 bases from V and 7 bases from J; bases unmatched to any gene: 11. The CDR3 has 15 residues. CDR1 MNHEY and CDR2 SVGEGT come from the germline V gene. The DNA of the CDR3 is TGTGCCAGCAGTCCAGTAGCGGGTGTGGGAAATGAGCAGTTCTTC. This translates into CASSPVAGVGNEQFF.

This clone was picked up one time. The chain has TRBV11-3 and TRBJ2-3; 14 bases are shared with TRBD2. Germline-derived CDR1 and CDR2 are SGHNT and YENEEA. The V and J ends lost 5 bases and 0 bases, in that order; junction bases with no gene match: 7. The CDR3 is 18 residues long. CDR3 loop: CASSQGTSGGHSTDTQYF. DNA of the CDR3: TGTGCCAGCAGCCAAGGGACTAGCGGGGGCCATAGCACAGATACGCAGTATTTT.

This chain uses TRBV5-6 with TRBJ1-6, with D tentatively TRBD1 (5 bases). In germline, CDR1 is SGHDT, CDR2 YYEEEE. The V end lost 3 bases, the J end lost 7 bases, and 11 bases lay between the germline ends. The length of the CDR3 is 14 residues. The CDR3: CASSYQGENSPLHF. The CDR3 DNA reads as TGTGCCAGCAGCTATCAGGGCGAAAATTCACCCCTCCACTTT. The complete variable domain, with remaining parts taken from reference TRBV5-6 and TRBJ1-6, reads DAGVTQSPTHLIKTRGQQVTLRCSPKSGHDTVSWYQQALGQGPQFIFQYYEEEERQRGNFPDRFSGHQFPNYSSELNVNALLLGDSALYLCASSYQGENSPLHFGNGTRLTVT.

This clone was seen only a few times. The CDR3 sequence is CASSEPGQGNYGYTF. CDR3 DNA: TGTGCCAGCAGTGAACCCGGACAGGGAAACTATGGCTACACCTTC. The chain carries TRBV25-1 and TRBJ1-2, with 8 bases identical to TRBD1. V trimming: 2 bases; J trimming: 2 bases; junction bases outside the gene matches: 4. The CDR3 spans 15 residues. The germline V gene has CDR1 MGHDK and CDR2 SYGVNS.

V gene TRBV2 combines with J gene TRBJ1-1; D is unclear. The CDR3 is made up of 11 amino acids. Germline V CDR1 and CDR2: SNHLY, FYNNEI. V was clipped by 6 bases and J by 4 bases, with 6 bases between them. The CDR3 loop reads CASRTSTEAFF. For the CDR3, the DNA is TGTGCCAGCAGAACTAGCACTGAAGCTTTCTTT.

V usage is TRBV10-3 and J usage is TRBJ1-2, with D hard to call. V lost 10 bases to trimming and J lost 2 bases, with 11 bases between them. This CDR3 spans 12 amino acids. Germline lookup yields CDR1 ENHRY and CDR2 SYGVKD. The CDR3 DNA reads TGTGCCACCTTCGCGGGGAACTATGGCTACACCTTC. Translated: CATFAGNYGYTF.

V gene TRBV5-1 combines with J gene TRBJ1-4; 8 nucleotides match TRBD1. Germline loops: CDR1 SGHRS, CDR2 YFSETQ. With V trimmed by 2 bases and J by 3 bases, 6 bases remained unmatched. This CDR3 has 16 residues. CDR3 in DNA: TGCGCCAGCAGCTTCCAGGGGGCCAAGGCTAATGAAAAACTGTTTTTT. This sequence encodes CASSFQGAKANEKLFF.

The chain combines TRBV28 with TRBJ2-2; 8 bases agree with TRBD1. Germline lookup yields CDR1 MDHEN and CDR2 SYDVKM. This CDR3 has 18 amino acids. V trimming: 5 bases; J trimming: 0 bases; junction bases outside the gene matches: 11. This CDR3 reads CASSRTRQGQANTGELFF. The DNA of the CDR3 is TGTGCCAGCAGTAGGACTCGACAGGGGCAGGCGAACACCGGGGAGCTGTTTTTT.

This clone was seen once. This chain links TRBV5-1 with TRBJ2-5; 10 bases fit TRBD2. Germline trimming cut 8 bases from V and 5 bases from J; bases unmatched to any gene: 15. CDR1 is SGHRS and CDR2 is YFSETQ in the germline V gene. The CDR3 totals 16 residues. For the CDR3, the DNA is TGCGCCAGTAAACCACCGGGACTAGCGACAATGGAGACCCAGTACTTC. Protein: CASKPPGLATMETQYF.

The rearrangement uses TRBV2 and TRBJ2-1; 8 bases are shared with TRBD1. Germline V gene sequence: CDR1 SNHLY, CDR2 FYNNEI. There are 14 residues in the CDR3. V was pared by 4 bases and J by 7 bases, with 6 bases of the junction left unmatched. The CDR3 region is CASSGTGFRNEQFF. CDR3 in DNA: TGTGCCAGCAGTGGGACAGGGTTTAGAAATGAGCAGTTCTTC. Full variable domain (outside the CDR3, taken from reference TRBV2 and TRBJ2-1): EPEVTQTPSHQVTQMGQEVILRCVPISNHLYFYWYRQILGQKVEFLVSFYNNEISEKSEIFDDQFSVERPDGSNFTLKIRSTKLEDSAMYFCASSGTGFRNEQFFGPGTRLTVL.

The CDR3 loop is CASSQVLRGRSSYNEQFF. CDR3 bases: TGTGCCAGCAGCCAGGTGTTAAGGGGGAGATCCTCCTACAATGAGCAGTTCTTC. The chain links TRBV4-2 to TRBJ2-1, with TRBD1 as a possible D gene (6 bases). Trimming removed 3 bases at V and 0 bases at J, with 18 bases between. CDR3 length: 18 residues. Germline V lookup: CDR1 LGHNA, CDR2 YNFKEQ.

The rearrangement links TRBV6-1 to TRBJ1-5; D is ambiguous. Germline V gene data show CDR1 as MNHNS and CDR2 as SASEGT. The CDR3 totals 16 residues. V was pared by 4 bases and J by 0 bases, with 13 bases between. The CDR3 bases are TGTGCCAGCAGTGCCCTGGCGGGCTATAGCAATCAGCCCCAGCATTTT. Translated, it gives CASSALAGYSNQPQHF.

The chain has TRBV7-8 and TRBJ1-1, with a tentative D call TRBD1 (5 bases). CDR3 size: 14 residues. CDR1 and CDR2 (germline): SGHVS, FQNEAQ. V lost 0 bases and J lost 5, with 10 bases in between. CDR3 DNA sequence: TGTGCCAGCAGCTTAGCAGGGGAGGGAACTGAAGCTTTCTTT. Translation: CASSLAGEGTEAFF.

This sequence joins TRBV5-1 and TRBJ2-7; D call uncertain. The CDR3 is 14 amino acids. CDR1 and CDR2 (germline): SGHRS, YFSETQ. V was cut by 4 bases and J by 0 bases, with 11 bases left in between. The DNA of the CDR3 is TGCGCCAGCAGCGTGCGCCCCGCCTCCTACGAGCAGTACTTC. Its translation is CASSVRPASYEQYF. The full variable domain, with the rest looked up from reference TRBV5-1 and TRBJ2-7, is KAGVTQTPRYLIKTRGQQVTLSCSPISGHRSVSWYQQTPGQGLQFLFEYFSETQRNKGNFPGRFSGRQFSNSRSEMNVSTLELGDSALYLCASSVRPASYEQYFGPGTRLTVT.

This clone appeared once. The V and J genes are TRBV5-1 and TRBJ2-3, with TRBD2 identical over 13 bases. The V segment lost 0 bases and the J segment 3 bases; nucleotides outside the gene matches: 1. Germline V gives CDR1 SGHRS, CDR2 YFSETQ. The length of the CDR3 is 16 residues. The CDR3 region has the DNA TGCGCCAGCAGCTTGGGGACTAGCGGGGGAACAGATACGCAGTATTTT. Its protein is CASSLGTSGGTDTQYF.

V is TRBV5-1 and J is TRBJ1-2; possibly TRBD1 for D (6 bases). Germline loops: CDR1 SGHRS, CDR2 YFSETQ. V was cut by 4 bases and J by 4 bases, with 11 bases left in between. The CDR3 has 13 residues. CDR3 DNA sequence: TGCGCCAGCAGCCAGGGGCAGATCTATGGCTACACCTTC. Its protein product is CASSQGQIYGYTF. Complete variable domain (other parts from reference TRBV5-1 and TRBJ1-2): KAGVTQTPRYLIKTRGQQVTLSCSPISGHRSVSWYQQTPGQGLQFLFEYFSETQRNKGNFPGRFSGRQFSNSRSEMNVSTLELGDSALYLCASSQGQIYGYTFGSGTRLTVV.

The chain uses TRBV7-8 and TRBJ1-2; D is perhaps TRBD1 (6 bases). The CDR3 spans 16 residues. V was pared by 5 bases and J by 3 bases, with 19 bases between. Germline V lookup: CDR1 SGHVS, CDR2 FQNEAQ. Here the CDR3 DNA reads TGTGCCAGCAGCCATGCGCCACAACAGGGTTACTATGGCTACACCTTC. It specifies CASSHAPQQGYYGYTF.